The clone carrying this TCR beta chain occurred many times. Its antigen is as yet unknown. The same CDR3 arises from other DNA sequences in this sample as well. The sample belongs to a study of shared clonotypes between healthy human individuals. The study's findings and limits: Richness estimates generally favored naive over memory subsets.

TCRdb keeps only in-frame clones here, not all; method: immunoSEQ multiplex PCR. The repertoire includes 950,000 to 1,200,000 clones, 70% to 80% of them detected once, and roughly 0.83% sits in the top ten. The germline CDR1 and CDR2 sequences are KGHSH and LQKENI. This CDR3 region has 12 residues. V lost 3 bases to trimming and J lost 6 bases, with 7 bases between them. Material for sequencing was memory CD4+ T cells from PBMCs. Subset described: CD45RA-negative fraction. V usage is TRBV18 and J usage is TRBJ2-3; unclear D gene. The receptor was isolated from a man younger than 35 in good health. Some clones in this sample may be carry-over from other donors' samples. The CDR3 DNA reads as TGTGCCAGCTCACCGGTTACGGATACGCAGTATTTT. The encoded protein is CASSPVTDTQYF.